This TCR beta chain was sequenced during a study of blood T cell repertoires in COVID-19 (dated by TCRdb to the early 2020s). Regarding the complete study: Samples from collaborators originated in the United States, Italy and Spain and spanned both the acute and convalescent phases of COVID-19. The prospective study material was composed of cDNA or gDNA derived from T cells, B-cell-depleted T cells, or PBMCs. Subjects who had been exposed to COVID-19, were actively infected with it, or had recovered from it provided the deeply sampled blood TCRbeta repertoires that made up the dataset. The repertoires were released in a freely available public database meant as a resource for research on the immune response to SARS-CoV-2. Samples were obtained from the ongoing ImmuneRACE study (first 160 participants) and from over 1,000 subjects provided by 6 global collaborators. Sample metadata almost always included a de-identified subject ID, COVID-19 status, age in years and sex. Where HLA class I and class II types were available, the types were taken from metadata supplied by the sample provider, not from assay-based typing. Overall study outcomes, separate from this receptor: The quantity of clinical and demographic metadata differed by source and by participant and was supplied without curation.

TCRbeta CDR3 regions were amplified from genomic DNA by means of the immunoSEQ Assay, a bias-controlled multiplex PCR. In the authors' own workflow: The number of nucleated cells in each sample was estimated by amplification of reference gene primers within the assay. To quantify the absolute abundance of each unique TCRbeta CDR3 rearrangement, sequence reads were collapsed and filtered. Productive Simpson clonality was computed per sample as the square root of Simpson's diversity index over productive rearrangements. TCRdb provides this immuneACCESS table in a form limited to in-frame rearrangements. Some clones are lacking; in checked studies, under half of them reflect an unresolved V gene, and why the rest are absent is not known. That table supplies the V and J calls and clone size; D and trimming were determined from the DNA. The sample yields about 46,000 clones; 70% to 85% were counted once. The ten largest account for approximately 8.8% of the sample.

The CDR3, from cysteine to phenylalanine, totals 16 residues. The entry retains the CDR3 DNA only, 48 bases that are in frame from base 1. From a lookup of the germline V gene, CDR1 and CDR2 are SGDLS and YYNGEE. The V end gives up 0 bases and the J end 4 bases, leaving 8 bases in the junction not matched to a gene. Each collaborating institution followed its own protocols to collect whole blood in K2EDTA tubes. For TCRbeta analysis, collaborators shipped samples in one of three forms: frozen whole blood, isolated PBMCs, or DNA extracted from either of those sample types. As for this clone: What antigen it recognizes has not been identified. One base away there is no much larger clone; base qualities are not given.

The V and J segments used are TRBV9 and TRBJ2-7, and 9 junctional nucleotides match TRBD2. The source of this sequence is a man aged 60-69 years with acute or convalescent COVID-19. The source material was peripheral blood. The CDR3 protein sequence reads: CASSVGSGGSLYEQYF. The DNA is TGTGCCAGCAGCGTAGGGAGCGGGGGGAGCTTATACGAGCAGTACTTC.